Detailed here is one T cell receptor (beta chain). This specimen belongs to a study of blood T cell repertoires in COVID-19. Overall study: Sources were T cells, B-cell-depleted T cells, or PBMCs; the material itself was cDNA or gDNA.

As handled by the study authors: Amplification of reference gene primers was used by the study to estimate nucleated cell counts. Sequenced by immunoSEQ multiplex PCR; TCRdb stores in-frame clones only, minus some. For V, J and clone size, that table is used; D and trimming come from the DNA. The sample yields 200,000 to 250,000 clones, around 90% seen once. Trimming left V 3 bases short and J 5 bases short, with 11 bases between. Germline CDR1 reads SEHNR; CDR2 reads FQNEAQ (reference sequence). This CDR3 comprises 14 residues. Participants had their cohort set by participant-reported clinical history.

This chain joins TRBV7-9 and TRBJ1-5; tentative D call: TRBD1 (5 bases). The source material was PBMCs or T cells enriched from blood (not recorded which). The sequence derives from a woman between 45 and 60 years old with acute COVID-19. CDR3 region: CASSFGGDDQPQHF. Here the CDR3 DNA reads TGTGCCAGCAGCTTTGGCGGGGACGATCAGCCCCAGCATTTT.